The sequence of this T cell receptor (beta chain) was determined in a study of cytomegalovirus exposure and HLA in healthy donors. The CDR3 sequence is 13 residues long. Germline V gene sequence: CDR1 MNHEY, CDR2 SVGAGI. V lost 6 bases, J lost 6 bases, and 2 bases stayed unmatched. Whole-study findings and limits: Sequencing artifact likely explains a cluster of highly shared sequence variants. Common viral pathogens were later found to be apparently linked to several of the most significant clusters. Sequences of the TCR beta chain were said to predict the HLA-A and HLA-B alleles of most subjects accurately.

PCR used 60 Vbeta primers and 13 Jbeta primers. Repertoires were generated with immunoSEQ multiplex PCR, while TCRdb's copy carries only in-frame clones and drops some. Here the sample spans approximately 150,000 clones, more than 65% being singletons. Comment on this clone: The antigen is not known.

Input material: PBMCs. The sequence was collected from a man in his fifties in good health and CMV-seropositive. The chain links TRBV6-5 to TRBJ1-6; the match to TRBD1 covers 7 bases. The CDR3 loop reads CASRGQSNSPLHF. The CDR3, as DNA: TGTGCCAGCAGGGGACAGAGTAATTCACCCCTCCACTTT.